This paragraph reports one T cell receptor beta chain. The antigen remains undetermined. Time point meaning: sample taken at primary tumor resection. These data are taken from a study of spatial heterogeneity in lung cancer. Study-wide results and limits: How many expanded intratumoral alpha and beta TCRs were present tracked the tumor mutation count, which was a count of nonsynonymous mutations.

TCRdb independently ran MiXCR on the 5' RACE reads; one entry per CDR3 protein. The table includes more than 25,000 distinct CDR3 sequences, more than 5.5% detected once. V lost 6 bases to trimming and J lost 7 bases, with 16 bases between them. CDR1 LGHDT and CDR2 YNNKEL come from the germline V gene (reference sequence). The CDR3 has 13 residues. This clonotype was obtained from a male donor with early-stage non-small cell lung cancer. The V gene is TRBV3-1, the J gene TRBJ2-7; D possibly corresponds to TRBD2 (5 bases). The sequenced sample was lung tumor tissue, obtained at surgery. The CDR3 DNA follows: TGTGCCAGCAGTCCAGGTACGGGGTCGGAGCAGTACTTC. As protein: CASSPGTGSEQYF.